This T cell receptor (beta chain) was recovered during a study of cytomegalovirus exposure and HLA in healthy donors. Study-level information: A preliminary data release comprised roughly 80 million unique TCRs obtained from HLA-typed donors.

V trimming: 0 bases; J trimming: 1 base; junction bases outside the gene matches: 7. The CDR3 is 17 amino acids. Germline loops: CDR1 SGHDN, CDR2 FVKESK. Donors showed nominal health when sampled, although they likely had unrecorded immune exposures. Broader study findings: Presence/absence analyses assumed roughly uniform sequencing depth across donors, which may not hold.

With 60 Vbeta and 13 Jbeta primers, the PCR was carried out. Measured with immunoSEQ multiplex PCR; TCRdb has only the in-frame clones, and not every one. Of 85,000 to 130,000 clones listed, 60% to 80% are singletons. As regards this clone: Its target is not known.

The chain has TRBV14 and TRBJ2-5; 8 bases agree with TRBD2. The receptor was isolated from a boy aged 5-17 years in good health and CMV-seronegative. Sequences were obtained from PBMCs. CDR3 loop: CASSQDTPLAGQETQYF. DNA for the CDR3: TGTGCCAGCAGCCAAGATACCCCGCTAGCGGGCCAAGAGACCCAGTACTTC.